The clone carrying this T cell receptor (beta chain) was counted at least ten times. What it binds is unknown. TCRdb redid the calling of the PCR reads with MiXCR, one entry per CDR3 protein. The repertoire holds approximately 630,000 distinct CDR3 sequences, with roughly 25% as singletons. The sample originates from a study of molecular identifiers for immune sequencing clone quantification. Looking at the study overall: Replicate runs used RNA from roughly 18,000 or 92,000 naive CD8 cells, which was split five ways into aliquots, and four of those aliquots were then sequenced. Study-wide results and limits: Clonotypes topping 20 RNA copies carried over 97% of effector molecules but under 1% of naive ones. Jurkat TCR RNA spiked in from one cell reportedly remained identifiable amid 970,000 or so naive cells.

The receptor was derived from a human donor in good health. Some libraries in this study had Jurkat cell RNA spiked in. Sequenced input: naive CD8+ T cells from blood, with Jurkat cell RNA spiked in. Subset reported: FACS-sorted CD8+CD4-CCR7+CD45RA+ naive T cells.

The CDR3 DNA reads as TGCAGTGCTCACGGGACTAGCGGGACCTACGAGCAGTACTTC. Amino acids: CSAHGTSGTYEQYF. This chain connects TRBV20-1 to TRBJ2-7; 13 nucleotides agree with TRBD2. The CDR3 length is 14 residues. The ends lost 5 bases at V and 2 bases at J; junction bases unmatched: 3. CDR1 DFQATT and CDR2 SNEGSKA come from the germline V gene (reference sequence).